These 26 T cell receptor beta chains came from one sample sequenced in a study of CD8+ T cells in alopecia areata. Treatment in this sample: oral pan-JAK inhibitor, 5-10 mg twice daily. Once RNA had been extracted, it was reverse transcribed into cDNA to act as the sequencing template. This table comes from immunoSEQ multiplex PCR, and its TCRdb copy is limited to in-frame clones, with some not included. The sample consists of about 140,000 clones, around 87% of them appearing once. The specimen comprised CD8+ T cells sorted from blood, sampled at week 4, from a patient treated with tofacitinib. These TCRs come from a human donor with alopecia areata.

J is TRBJ2-7 and V is TRBV27, with TRBD2 matching over 10 bases. Germline trimming cut 6 bases from V and 3 bases from J; bases unmatched to any gene: 5. The CDR3 length is 14 residues. CDR1 and CDR2 from the germline V gene are MNHEY and SMNVEV (reference sequence). CDR3 region: CASRSSGSLYEQYF. The CDR3 DNA is TGTGCCAGCAGATCTAGCGGGAGCCTCTACGAGCAGTACTTC.

This chain joins TRBV7-9 and TRBJ1-3; D is undetermined. The CDR3 sequence is 16 residues long. CDR1 is SEHNR and CDR2 is FQNEAQ in the germline V gene (reference sequence). Trimming left V 1 base short and J 4 bases short, with 14 bases between. The CDR3 bases are TGTGCCAGCAGCTTAGTGGTTAGAGATTGGGGAAACACCATATATTTT. Its translation: CASSLVVRDWGNTIYF.

The CDR3 coding sequence is TGCAGCGTTGAACAGGGTAATGAGCAGTTCTTC. It is translated as CSVEQGNEQFF. The chain carries TRBV29-1 and TRBJ2-1; TRBD1 might be the D (5 bases). With 2 bases removed from V and 7 bases from J, the gap between germline ends came to 6 bases. From germline, CDR1 is SQVTM and CDR2 ANQGSEA. The CDR3 has 11 amino acids.

The chain employs TRBV2 and TRBJ2-1; D possibly matches TRBD1 or TRBD2 (6 bases each). This CDR3 is 13 amino acids long. V was shortened by 2 bases and J by 10 bases, with 12 bases between the two germline ends. CDR1 and CDR2 from the germline V gene are SNHLY and FYNNEI. The CDR3 spells CASSEWGAREQFF. CDR3 DNA: TGTGCCAGCAGTGAATGGGGGGCCCGGGAGCAGTTCTTC.

The J gene is TRBJ1-1, the V gene TRBV7-9; D unresolved. Germline CDR1 and CDR2: SEHNR and FQNEAQ (reference sequence). Trimming removed 1 base from V and 3 bases from J, with 12 bases in between. The CDR3 totals 15 residues. CDR3 DNA sequence: TGTGCCAGCAGCTTAGGTCCCAGCCCTGACACTGAAGCTTTCTTT. Residues: CASSLGPSPDTEAFF.

Comment on this clone: An end of the junction does not agree with germline; a read error may underlie this. The chain is built from TRBV5-6 and TRBJ2-7; 8 bases line up with TRBD1. Per germline, CDR1 SGHDT and CDR2 YYEEEE. This CDR3 has 14 residues. The CDR3 region is CASTLGQGAHEQYF. The CDR3 DNA reads TGTGCCAGCACCTTGGGGCAGGGGGCCCACGAGCAGTACTTC.

The J gene is TRBJ2-1, the V gene TRBV29-1; D ambiguous. This CDR3 contains 14 residues. Trimming took 3 bases from V and 0 from J, leaving 9 bases between them. Germline V gene lookup returns CDR1 SQVTM and CDR2 ANQGSEA. In DNA form, the CDR3 reads TGCAGCGTTGAGGTAGAGAGCTCCTACAATGAGCAGTTCTTC. Translating it yields CSVEVESSYNEQFF.

J is TRBJ2-7 and V is TRBV29-1; 7 nucleotides agree with TRBD2. The CDR3 sequence is 12 residues long. The trim removed 6 bases at V and 0 bases at J, leaving 2 bases unmatched. Germline V gene sequence: CDR1 SQVTM, CDR2 ANQGSEA. The CDR3 is CSVTSDSYEQYF. The CDR3, as DNA: TGCAGCGTAACTAGCGACTCCTACGAGCAGTACTTC.

The chain recombines TRBV19 with TRBJ2-1; unclear D gene. There are 12 residues in the CDR3. V lost 7 bases to trimming and J lost 14 bases, with 18 bases between them. Looked up from germline, CDR1 is LNHDA and CDR2 is SQIVND (reference sequence). The CDR3 sequence: CASIDQVGKEFF. CDR3 DNA sequence: TGTGCCAGTATTGACCAGGTGGGGAAAGAGTTCTTC. The full variable domain, completed using reference TRBV19 and TRBJ2-1, is DGGITQSPKYLFRKEGQNVTLSCEQNLNHDAMYWYRQDPGQGLRLIYYSQIVNDFQKGDIAEGYSVSREKKESFPLTVTSAQKNPTAFYLCASIDQVGKEFFGPGTRLTVL.

The rearrangement uses TRBV30 and TRBJ2-7; D not certain. From germline, CDR1 is GTSNPN and CDR2 SVGIG (reference sequence). V was pared by 8 bases and J by 3 bases, with 17 bases between. The CDR3 contains 13 residues. The CDR3 protein is CAVKTVTFYEQYF. In DNA, the CDR3 is TGTGCCGTCAAAACGGTCACTTTCTACGAGCAGTACTTC.

Turning to this clone: One junction end does not reproduce the germline sequence, and a read error may be involved. The V call is TRBV4-2, the J call TRBJ2-5; 7 positions agree with TRBD2. CDR3 length: 17 amino acids. The germline gives CDR1 LGHNA, CDR2 YNFKEQ. CDR3 amino acids: CASSQEASSGAQEAQYF. CDR3 sequence (DNA): TGTGCCAGCAGCCAAGAGGCGTCTAGCGGAGCCCAAGAGGCCCAGTACTTC.

This clone was found a few times. The chain recombines TRBV19 with TRBJ1-1; a weak D match, TRBD1 (5 bases). Deletions cut 4 bases from V and 0 bases from J, with 15 bases between. Germline V lookup: CDR1 LNHDA, CDR2 SQIVND (reference sequence). This CDR3 is built from 16 residues. CDR3 in amino acids: CASSKWDGTMNTEAFF. The CDR3 DNA is TGTGCCAGTAGTAAGTGGGACGGCACCATGAACACTGAAGCTTTCTTT.

V usage is TRBV29-1 and J usage is TRBJ2-7; the match to TRBD1 covers 9 bases. The CDR3 loop spans 14 amino acids. V gave up 3 bases and J gave up 1 base; unmatched junction bases: 4. CDR1 SQVTM and CDR2 ANQGSEA come from the germline V gene. The CDR3 coding sequence is TGCAGCGTTGATGGACAGGGGCCTTCCTACGAGCAGTACTTC. It codes for CSVDGQGPSYEQYF.

Worth noting for this clone: At one of its ends the junction is not consistent with the germline gene, which may arise from a read error. The chain combines TRBV7-9 with TRBJ2-1; no clear D. In germline, CDR1 is SEHNR, CDR2 FQNEAQ (reference sequence). This CDR3 comprises 9 residues. This CDR3 is CASSFPAIF. The CDR3 DNA reads as TGTGCCAGCAGCTTTCCGGCGATCTTC.

The V gene is TRBV29-1, the J gene TRBJ2-1; D is unclear. Trimming took off 7 bases at V and 2 bases at J, with 12 bases between the two ends. This CDR3 spans 13 amino acids. The germline V gene has CDR1 SQVTM and CDR2 ANQGSEA. CDR3 amino acids: CSAKNPTYNEQFF. The CDR3 DNA reads as TGCAGCGCAAAGAATCCTACCTACAATGAGCAGTTCTTC.

This clone has only a few counts. The chain combines TRBV10-3 with TRBJ2-3; 15 bases align to TRBD2. CDR1 and CDR2 (germline): ENHRY, SYGVKD. V trimming: 4 bases; J trimming: 1 base; junction bases outside the gene matches: 6. The CDR3 has 18 amino acids. The CDR3 nucleotides read TGTGCCATCAGTGCCCAGGGACTAGCGGGGGGACGCACAGATACGCAGTATTTT. This translates into CAISAQGLAGGRTDTQYF.

The gene calls are TRBV29-1 and TRBJ2-7; TRBD1 agrees at 12 bases. V was clipped by 3 bases and J by 2 bases; unmatched bases: 8. The CDR3 contains 16 residues. From germline, CDR1 is SQVTM and CDR2 ANQGSEA. DNA for the CDR3: TGCAGCGTTGACGACGGGACAGGGGGCATAACCTACGAGCAGTACTTC. It specifies CSVDDGTGGITYEQYF.

The chain employs TRBV27 and TRBJ2-7, with D possibly matching TRBD2 (6 bases). The CDR3 extends over 14 amino acids. V was cut by 7 bases and J by 2 bases, with 15 bases left in between. Per the germline V gene, CDR1 is MNHEY and CDR2 is SMNVEV (reference sequence). CDR3 in amino acids: CASTSSGYPYEQYF. CDR3 bases: TGTGCCAGCACTAGTAGCGGATACCCCTACGAGCAGTACTTC.

The V gene is TRBV29-1, the J gene TRBJ2-7, with 7 bases fitting TRBD1. The V gene end was trimmed by 3 bases and the J gene end by 2 bases; junction bases not matched to a gene: 4. CDR3 size: 13 residues. CDR1 is SQVTM and CDR2 is ANQGSEA in the germline V gene. Here the CDR3 DNA reads TGCAGCGTTGAGGGAGACAGGGCCTACGAGCAGTACTTC. Its translation is CSVEGDRAYEQYF.

This rearrangement joins TRBV19 to TRBJ1-1, with D maybe TRBD1 (6 bases). The CDR3 runs 13 residues. V lost 10 bases, J lost 0 bases, and 12 bases lay in between. Germline V CDR1 and CDR2: LNHDA, SQIVND (reference sequence). DNA of the CDR3: TGTGCCACCAAGGGGGATCTGAACACTGAAGCTTTCTTT. Its protein is CATKGDLNTEAFF.

In DNA form, the CDR3 reads TGTGCCAGTAGTATTGCAAATTCGCCCCAGCATTTT. This codes for CASSIANSPQHF. This chain joins TRBV19 and TRBJ1-5; no reliable D call. The CDR3 consists of 12 residues. V was trimmed by 3 bases and J by 9 bases, leaving 9 bases between them. Per the germline V gene, CDR1 is LNHDA and CDR2 is SQIVND (reference sequence).

The rearrangement uses TRBV4-1 and TRBJ1-1; 7 bases line up with TRBD1. Germline lookup yields CDR1 MGHRA and CDR2 YSYEKL. Trimming cost V 8 bases and J 4 bases; bases outside gene matches: 10. The CDR3 loop spans 14 amino acids. DNA of the CDR3: TGCGCCAGCTCTCAGGGGGGGGTTGGCACTGAAGCTTTCTTT. Translating it yields CASSQGGVGTEAFF.

This clone appeared once. The V gene is TRBV2, the J gene TRBJ2-7; D unresolved. V gave up 7 bases and J gave up 3 bases, with 4 bases separating them. Germline CDR1 SNHLY, CDR2 FYNNEI. This CDR3 has 10 amino acids. This CDR3 is CASMGYEQYF. The CDR3 DNA reads as TGTGCCAGCATGGGCTACGAGCAGTACTTC.

This sequence joins TRBV5-1 and TRBJ2-3, with D unresolved. Trimming took off 4 bases at V and 5 bases at J, with 11 bases between the two ends. Germline V gene sequence: CDR1 SGHRS, CDR2 YFSETQ. The CDR3 has 13 residues. CDR3 loop: CASSTKPGDTQYF. Written as DNA, the CDR3 is TGCGCCAGCAGCACCAAACCGGGAGATACGCAGTATTTT.

The CDR3: CASSRGQTNEKLFF. The CDR3 DNA follows: TGTGCCAGCAGCAGGGGACAGACTAATGAAAAACTGTTTTTT. The gene calls are TRBV25-1 and TRBJ1-4, with 7 nucleotides matching TRBD1. Germline lookup yields CDR1 MGHDK and CDR2 SYGVNS. Trimming removed 6 bases from V and 2 bases from J; junction bases left unmatched: 3. There are 14 residues in the CDR3.

This clone was counted a few times. The J gene is TRBJ2-2, the V gene TRBV7-9; 10 positions match TRBD1. The trim removed 2 bases at V and 5 bases at J, leaving 2 bases unmatched. The CDR3 length is 15 residues. The germline V gene encodes CDR1 SEHNR and CDR2 FQNEAQ (reference sequence). Written as DNA, the CDR3 is TGTGCCAGCAGCTTAACGGACAGGGGGACCGGGGAGCTGTTTTTT. Protein product: CASSLTDRGTGELFF.